These 22 T cell receptor beta chains originate from one sample sequenced in a study of shared clonotypes between healthy human individuals. Profiling relied on immunoSEQ multiplex PCR, and the TCRdb table lists in-frame clones only, not all of them. The sample carries more than 550,000 clones, around 91% recorded once. Source material: memory CD8+ T cells from PBMCs. Subset specified: CD45RO+ cells pooled with CCR7-negative TemRA cells. The receptors stem from a man aged 18 to 35 in good health. Some clones in this sample may be carry-over from other donors' samples.

V and J are TRBV2 and TRBJ2-3, with 8 bases lining up with TRBD1. Trimming removed 2 bases from V and 5 bases from J; junction bases left unmatched: 12. The length of the CDR3 is 17 residues. The germline gives CDR1 SNHLY, CDR2 FYNNEI. CDR3 region: CASSELISQGARDTQYF. The CDR3 DNA follows: TGTGCCAGCAGTGAATTGATTTCTCAGGGGGCGAGAGATACGCAGTATTTT.

V is TRBV5-8 and J is TRBJ2-1; D possibly corresponds to TRBD1 (6 bases). Germline V gives CDR1 SGHTS, CDR2 YDEGEE. The CDR3 is 15 amino acids. The germline V and J ends were trimmed by 4 bases and 4 bases, with 15 bases remaining between them. This chain's CDR3 is CASSPRTEIYNEQFF. The CDR3 nucleotides read TGTGCCAGCAGCCCCCGGACAGAAATTTACAATGAGCAGTTCTTC.

V gene TRBV27 combines with J gene TRBJ2-7; tentatively, D is TRBD1 or TRBD2 (5 bases each). This CDR3 region has 16 residues. CDR1 is MNHEY and CDR2 is SMNVEV in the germline V gene (reference sequence). V lost 0 bases and J 1 base, leaving 13 bases between the germline ends. The CDR3 sequence is CASSLSMGVRSYEQYF. The CDR3 region has the DNA TGTGCCAGCAGTTTATCGATGGGGGTAAGGTCCTACGAGCAGTACTTC.

This chain uses TRBV7-9 with TRBJ2-7, with D maybe TRBD1 (5 bases). V lost 0 bases and J lost 3, with 15 bases in between. This CDR3 is built from 16 residues. CDR1 and CDR2 from the germline V gene are SEHNR and FQNEAQ (reference sequence). As DNA, the CDR3 is TGTGCCAGCAGCTTAGCGCTGCGACAGTTAAACTACGAGCAGTACTTC. The encoded protein is CASSLALRQLNYEQYF. Full variable domain (remainder filled in from reference TRBV7-9 and TRBJ2-7): DTGVSQNPRHKITKRGQNVTFRCDPISEHNRLYWYRQTLGQGPEFLTYFQNEAQLEKSRLLSDRFSAERPKGSFSTLEIQRTEQGDSAMYLCASSLALRQLNYEQYFGPGTRLTVT.

This clone appeared once. This chain joins TRBV27 and TRBJ2-7, with TRBD1 matching 7 bases. The CDR3 consists of 15 residues. With 5 bases clipped from V and 3 bases from J, the junction kept 10 bases outside the gene matches. Germline V gives CDR1 MNHEY, CDR2 SMNVEV (reference sequence). The CDR3 DNA sequence: TGTGCCAGCAGTACCCGGACAGGAACCCTCTACGAGCAGTACTTC. Translating it yields CASSTRTGTLYEQYF.

In this sample, this clone turned up once. The identical CDR3 is also encoded by other nucleotide sequences in the sample. The chain couples TRBV6-5 to TRBJ2-7; D may match TRBD1 or TRBD2 (6 bases each). Germline V CDR1 and CDR2: MNHEY, SVGAGI. Trimming stripped 8 bases from V and 4 bases from J, with 15 bases between. The CDR3 spans 13 residues. The CDR3 DNA is TGTGCCAGCGGGGGTCGCGGGACATACGAGCAGTACTTC. As protein: CASGGRGTYEQYF.

The genes are TRBV9 and TRBJ2-7, with D unclear. The CDR3 runs 15 residues. Trimming took off 0 bases at V and 3 bases at J, with 13 bases between the two ends. The germline CDR1 and CDR2 sequences are SGDLS and YYNGEE. The chain's CDR3 is CASSVDPLPDYEQYF. The CDR3 DNA follows: TGTGCCAGCAGCGTAGATCCACTGCCCGACTACGAGCAGTACTTC.

The chain couples TRBV25-1 to TRBJ2-7; a weak D match, TRBD2 (6 bases). Germline V gives CDR1 MGHDK, CDR2 SYGVNS. The ends were cut back, 5 bases at V and 10 bases at J, with 12 bases in the middle. The CDR3 extends over 11 amino acids. CDR3: CASSYRDFQYF. For the CDR3, the DNA is TGTGCCAGCAGTTACCGGGACTTCCAGTACTTC.

V is TRBV4-3 and J is TRBJ2-7; 7 bases align to TRBD2. From germline, CDR1 is LGHNA and CDR2 YSLEER. CDR3 length: 17 residues. Trimming took 5 bases from V and 1 from J; bases not matched to a gene: 14. As DNA, the CDR3 is TGCGCCAGCAGCGTGAGAAGAGGCCTAGCGGAGTCCTACGAGCAGTACTTC. It encodes CASSVRRGLAESYEQYF.

Worth noting for this clone: Other nucleotide sequences in the sample specify the same CDR3. CDR3 sequence (DNA): TGTGCCAGCAGCTCGACTGGCGAGCAGTACTTC. It is translated as CASSSTGEQYF. The chain combines TRBV7-9 with TRBJ2-7, with no clear D. Trimming shortened V by 4 bases and J by 6 bases, and 7 bases separated the two germline ends. CDR3 length: 11 residues. CDR1 is SEHNR, CDR2 FQNEAQ, per germline (reference sequence).

The rearrangement links TRBV15 to TRBJ1-5; D is ambiguous. V shed 1 base and J shed 4 bases, with 2 bases lying between them. CDR1 and CDR2 from the germline V gene are LNHNV and YYDKDF (reference sequence). The CDR3 runs 12 residues. The CDR3 protein is CATSRVNQPQHF. The DNA for the CDR3 is TGTGCCACCAGCAGAGTTAATCAGCCCCAGCATTTT.

The V call is TRBV4-1, the J call TRBJ2-6; TRBD2 agrees at 10 bases. The J segment lost 6 bases and the V segment lost 4 bases, leaving 12 bases of the junction unmatched. CDR1 is MGHRA and CDR2 is YSYEKL in the germline V gene. CDR3 length: 18 residues. This CDR3 is CASSPLEAGGPVANVLTF. The CDR3 bases are TGCGCCAGCAGCCCCTTAGAAGCGGGAGGGCCAGTGGCCAACGTCCTGACTTTC.

CDR3 DNA: TGTGCCAGCACCCTAAGGTCAGCACTGTACAATGAGCAGTTCTTC. This codes for CASTLRSALYNEQFF. V gene TRBV27 combines with J gene TRBJ2-1; D is ambiguous. CDR1 and CDR2 (germline): MNHEY, SMNVEV (reference sequence). The V and J ends lost 7 bases and 4 bases respectively, with 17 bases between them. The CDR3 runs to 15 residues.

This chain joins TRBV19 and TRBJ1-1, with a possible D match to TRBD1 (6 bases). Germline assignment: CDR1 LNHDA and CDR2 SQIVND (reference sequence). The CDR3 has 12 amino acids. Trimming stripped 8 bases from V and 9 bases from J, with 16 bases between. Written as DNA, the CDR3 is TGTGCCAGTCTGGGGGGGGCCACCAAAGCTTTCTTT. Its protein is CASLGGATKAFF.

The J gene is TRBJ1-2, the V gene TRBV6-6, with a weak D call TRBD1 (6 bases). Germline loops: CDR1 MNHNY, CDR2 SVGAGI (reference sequence). Trimming removed 11 bases from V and 4 bases from J, with 17 bases in between. The CDR3 spans 13 residues. The DNA for the CDR3 is TGTGCCGTCGGGGGGGGCGTCGGCTATGGCTACACCTTC. This codes for CAVGGGVGYGYTF.

The chain employs TRBV29-1 and TRBJ2-1, with D maybe TRBD1 (8 bases). V lost 4 bases to trimming and J lost 7 bases, with 17 bases between them. This CDR3 is built from 14 residues. CDR1 and CDR2 (germline): SQVTM, ANQGSEA. CDR3 in DNA: TGCAGCGTTGTGCGGACAGGGAGGGGTAATGAGCAGTTCTTC. Amino acids: CSVVRTGRGNEQFF.

The J gene is TRBJ2-2, the V gene TRBV4-3; TRBD1 aligns across 8 bases. The CDR3 is 17 amino acids. The germline CDR1 and CDR2 sequences are LGHNA and YSLEER. After removal of 0 bases from V and 4 bases from J, the junction contained 7 bases not matched to a gene. The CDR3 region has the DNA TGCGCCAGCAGCCAAGATTACGACAGGGGACCCACCGGGGAGCTGTTTTTT. It encodes CASSQDYDRGPTGELFF.

This clone showed up just a few times. The J gene is TRBJ2-3, the V gene TRBV28; TRBD2 agrees at 7 bases. The ends lost 0 bases at V and 6 bases at J; junction bases unmatched: 3. The CDR3 is 14 residues long. Germline CDR1 MDHEN, CDR2 SYDVKM. For the CDR3, the DNA is TGTGCCAGCAGTTTATGGCAGGGAGGGGATACGCAGTATTTT. Its protein product is CASSLWQGGDTQYF.

This clone was seen more than once but under ten times. The chain has TRBV7-9 and TRBJ1-1; D is undetermined. Between the trimmed V and J ends, which lost 3 bases and 9 bases, there was a span of 17 bases. Germline V gives CDR1 SEHNR, CDR2 FQNEAQ (reference sequence). The CDR3 loop spans 14 amino acids. The CDR3: CASSLGWEERQAFF. CDR3 coding DNA: TGTGCCAGCAGCTTGGGTTGGGAGGAAAGGCAAGCTTTCTTT.

V and J are TRBV6-6 and TRBJ2-5; TRBD1 might be the D (6 bases). TRBJ2-7 explains the end of the DNA better; the J call may be wrong. The V gene's germline CDR1 is MNHNY and CDR2 SVGAGI (reference sequence). The CDR3 contains 15 residues. The CDR3 protein is CASSLDMTGLYEQYF. The CDR3, as DNA: TGTGCCAGCAGTTTGGACATGACAGGTCTCTACGAGCAGTACTTC.

With respect to this clone: With a far larger clone one base away, a read error is the likely cause. The V gene is TRBV27, the J gene TRBJ2-2, with a weak D call TRBD2 (5 bases). The ends were cut back, 5 bases at V and 1 base at J, with 5 bases in the middle. This CDR3 is built from 13 residues. Germline V gene lookup returns CDR1 MNHEY and CDR2 SMNVEV (reference sequence). The CDR3 here is CASSGGNTGELFF. In nucleotides, the CDR3 is TGTGCCAGCAGTGGAGGGAACACCGGGGAGCTGTTTTTT.

This clone was observed a single time. The J gene is TRBJ2-7, the V gene TRBV11-2; 11 nucleotides agree with TRBD1. The CDR3 sequence is 16 residues long. V shed 5 bases and J 4 bases; nucleotides not matched to a gene: 10. CDR1 and CDR2 (germline): SGHAT, FQNNGV. CDR3 in amino acids: CASSPRRGQGVYEQYF. In nucleotides, the CDR3 is TGTGCCAGCAGCCCCCGGCGGGGACAGGGGGTTTACGAGCAGTACTTC.